One and the same sample provided the 21 T cell receptor beta chains below, sequenced in a study of tumor-infiltrating lymphocytes in primary liver carcinoma. With a constant-region primer, TCR beta cDNA was made from roughly 500 ng of total RNA. Construction of TCR beta libraries relied on three successive nested multiplex PCR rounds employing slightly modified ARM-PCR. TRBV1-TRBV30 forward primers and a C-beta reverse primer were used in the first two PCR rounds, which each ran for about 10 cycles. Each CDR3 protein gets one entry after TCRdb re-called the multiplex PCR reads with MiXCR. Among roughly 100,000 distinct CDR3 sequences listed, roughly 80% were seen once. The roughly 18-34 mg bulk tissue piece was not sorted before simultaneous RNA and DNA extraction. Sequencing input: liver tumor tissue from sampling region 3. Noted subset: tumor region T3, left-lateral pole. The source of these receptors is a man aged 40-50 years with primary liver carcinoma and hepatitis B virus infection.

To note about this clonotype: The germline gene is not matched at one end of the junction; a read error may be the cause. This chain uses TRBV12-3 or TRBV12-4 with TRBJ1-4; TRBD1 agrees at 8 bases. This CDR3 region has 14 residues. The CDR3 sequence is CARGGTGNRNGLLF. CDR3 nucleotides: TGTGCCAGGGGGGGGACAGGCAACCGAAACGGACTGCTTTTT.

For this clonotype: This is likely a read error, given that the CDR3 carries no conserved phenylalanine or tryptophan at its end. The chain uses TRBV11-3 and TRBJ2-1; D is ambiguous. Germline V gene data show CDR1 as SGHNT and CDR2 as YENEEA. The CDR3 extends over 14 amino acids. CDR3 nucleotides: TGTGCCAGCAACTTAGGCGTCTCGAACGATAAGCAGTTCCTC. This sequence encodes CASNLGVSNDKQFL.

A remark on this clonotype: Since a much larger clone is just one base distant, this may be a read error. The chain recombines TRBV7-9 with TRBJ2-7; 8 nucleotides match TRBD2. This CDR3 is 16 amino acids long. Unmatched junction bases numbered 14, after V lost 4 bases and J lost 6 bases. Germline loops: CDR1 SEHNR, CDR2 FQNEAQ (reference sequence). The CDR3 protein is CASSWVSGRGLGEQYF. The CDR3 bases are TGTGCCAGCAGCTGGGTCAGCGGGAGAGGGTTGGGCGAGCAGTACTTC.

The rearrangement links TRBV4-2 to TRBJ1-1, with 7 bases lining up with TRBD1. Per the germline V gene, CDR1 is LGHNA and CDR2 is YNFKEQ. V gave up 4 bases and J gave up 4 bases; unmatched junction bases: 9. This CDR3 region has 15 residues. CDR3 residues: CASSREVSGGTEAFF. DNA for the CDR3: TGTGCCAGCAGCCGAGAGGTATCAGGGGGCACTGAAGCTTTCTTT.

This chain joins TRBV7-9 and TRBJ2-1; 8 bases are shared with TRBD2. The V and J ends lost 7 bases and 4 bases, in that order; junction bases with no gene match: 12. The CDR3 has 16 amino acids. Germline V gene sequence: CDR1 SEHNR, CDR2 FQNEAQ (reference sequence). The DNA of the CDR3 is TGTGCCAGCACTCCTGTGGGCCTAGCGGGTTACAATGAGCAGTTCTTC. Residues: CASTPVGLAGYNEQFF.

As to this clonotype: The junction departs from the called germline gene at one end, perhaps through a read error. This chain links TRBV29-1 with TRBJ2-2, with 7 positions matching TRBD2. Germline V gene lookup returns CDR1 SQVTM and CDR2 ANQGSEA. The CDR3 is 15 residues long. For the CDR3, the DNA is TGCAGCGTTGGGACTAGTGCGACGAACGCCGGGGAGCTGTTTTTT. Amino acids: CSVGTSATNAGELFF.

The chain recombines TRBV11-2 with TRBJ2-1; 7 bases fit TRBD1. Germline lookup yields CDR1 SGHAT and CDR2 FQNNGV. This CDR3 has 13 residues. J was trimmed by 14 bases and V by 4 bases; bases with no gene match: 11. CDR3 loop: CASSYTGVNEEFF. CDR3 DNA sequence: TGTGCCAGCAGCTACACAGGGGTCAATGAAGAGTTCTTC.

The CDR3 protein is CSASSSTGETQYF. CDR3 in DNA: TGCAGTGCCTCCTCATCGACCGGGGAGACCCAGTACTTC. The V gene is TRBV20-1, the J gene TRBJ2-5; D not resolved. CDR1 DFQATT and CDR2 SNEGSKA come from the germline V gene (reference sequence). The CDR3 spans 13 residues. V lost 6 bases and J 5 bases, leaving 16 bases between the germline ends.

Remarks on this clonotype: The junction and the germline gene differ at one end; a read error may be behind it. The V gene is TRBV11-2, the J gene TRBJ1-5, with D perhaps TRBD1 (5 bases). Per germline, CDR1 SGHAT and CDR2 FQNNGV. The length of the CDR3 is 17 residues. The CDR3 DNA follows: TGTGCAAGCAGCTTAGTAGGGGTAACAAGGAGCAATCAGCCCCAGGATTTT. Translation: CASSLVGVTRSNQPQDF.

Concerning this clonotype: A read error may account for a junction end that differs from germline. V and J are TRBV5-4 and TRBJ2-3; 11 nucleotides agree with TRBD2. Germline CDR1 reads SGHNT; CDR2 reads YYREEE (reference sequence). The CDR3 spans 17 residues. The CDR3 DNA is TGTGCCAGCAGCTTACTAGGACTAGCGGGTACCACATATACACAGTATTTT. As protein: CASSLLGLAGTTYTQYF.

This clonotype was counted ten times or more. The genes are TRBV28 and TRBJ2-7, with 11 bases matching TRBD2. Trimming took 2 bases from V and 5 from J; bases not matched to a gene: 11. Germline assignment: CDR1 MDHEN and CDR2 SYDVKM. This CDR3 is 17 amino acids long. For the CDR3, the DNA is TGTGCCAGCAGTTTAGCCGCGACTAGCGGGAAACAGAACGAGCAGTACTTC. Its translation is CASSLAATSGKQNEQYF.

This clonotype was detected only a few times. The chain has TRBV18 and TRBJ2-5; D is undetermined. The CDR3 runs 13 residues. CDR1 is KGHSH, CDR2 LQKENI, per germline. The V end lost 0 bases, the J end lost 4 bases, and 6 bases lay between the germline ends. The CDR3 DNA follows: TGTGCCAGCTCACCACCAGGGTCAGAGACCCAGTACTTC. Protein sequence: CASSPPGSETQYF.

Details on this clonotype: As the CDR3 is not closed by the conserved phenylalanine or tryptophan, this likely results from a read error. This sequence joins TRBV4-2 and TRBJ1-2, with 9 bases lining up with TRBD1. The CDR3 runs to 14 residues. The V gene end was trimmed by 3 bases and the J gene end by 11 bases; junction bases not matched to a gene: 10. CDR1 is LGHNA and CDR2 is YNFKEQ in the germline V gene. CDR3 nucleotide sequence: TGTGCCAGCAGCCAGTCACGGACAGGGGCTGGTTACACCTTA. It specifies CASSQSRTGAGYTL.

Points on this clonotype: Because it lacks the conserved phenylalanine or tryptophan at the end, this CDR3 is likely a read error. The chain recombines TRBV29-1 with TRBJ2-3, with 9 bases matching TRBD1. Germline CDR1 is SQVTM and CDR2 is ANQGSEA. There are 14 residues in the CDR3. The CDR3 spells CSVSGTGTSDTQYL. CDR3 in DNA: TGCAGTGTTTCCGGGACAGGGACGTCAGATACGCAGTATTTA.

In regard to this clonotype: A much larger clone is a single base away; this may be a read error. The chain combines TRBV5-1 with TRBJ2-5; 8 nucleotides match TRBD1. From germline, CDR1 is SGHRS and CDR2 YFSETQ. The CDR3 contains 15 residues. J was trimmed by 7 bases and V by 7 bases; bases with no gene match: 15. This CDR3 reads CASRAQGGSEGTQYF. As DNA, the CDR3 is TGCGCCAGCCGCGCACAGGGGGGCTCGGAGGGGACCCAGTACTTC.

As to this clonotype: A clone one base away is much larger, so this may be a read error. The rearrangement uses TRBV28 and TRBJ1-6; no firm D call. V was cut by 7 bases and J by 3 bases, with 10 bases left in between. CDR1 and CDR2 from the germline V gene are MDHEN and SYDVKM. The CDR3 extends over 14 amino acids. The CDR3 loop reads CASISTSYNSPLHF. The DNA for the CDR3 is TGTGCCAGCATTTCGACCAGCTATAATTCACCCCTCCACTTT.

About this clonotype: One end of the junction is discordant with germline, which a read error may explain. This rearrangement joins TRBV29-1 to TRBJ2-2; weak D call: TRBD2 (5 bases). The CDR3 runs to 14 residues. The germline CDR1 and CDR2 sequences are SQVTM and ANQGSEA. Here the CDR3 DNA reads TGCAGCGTTTCCTGGACGGGGAACATCGGGGAGCTGTTTTTT. The encoded protein is CSVSWTGNIGELFF.

This clonotype was detected once. Relative to the germline gene, one junction end is altered; a read error may explain this. The rearrangement joins TRBV4-1 to TRBJ1-3; D unresolved. The CDR3 loop spans 14 amino acids. Germline V lookup: CDR1 MGHRA, CDR2 YSYEKL. Here the CDR3 DNA reads TGCGCCTGCAGCCAAACCCCTGCCGGAAACACCATATATTTT. This encodes CACSQTPAGNTIYF.

Worth noting for this clonotype: Its ends do not fully match the called genes, so a read error is possible. The rearrangement links TRBV4-1 to TRBJ2-5, with TRBD2 matching 7 bases. Germline V CDR1 and CDR2: MGHRA, YSYEKL. There are 16 residues in the CDR3. This CDR3 is CASNQNPGLVGETQYF. CDR3 coding DNA: TGCGCCAGCAACCAAAATCCAGGACTAGTGGGAGAGACCCAGTACTTC.

This sequence joins TRBV7-9 and TRBJ2-7; D is ambiguous. V lost 1 base to trimming and J lost 2 bases, with 12 bases between them. Per germline, CDR1 SEHNR and CDR2 FQNEAQ (reference sequence). This CDR3 is 15 amino acids long. CDR3 coding DNA: TGTGCCAGCAGCTTAGTGGCAGGTGGTACCTACGAGCAGTACTTC. Translation: CASSLVAGGTYEQYF.

Comments on this clonotype: At one boundary the junction diverges from the germline segment, which might be a read error. This chain joins TRBV12-3 or TRBV12-4 and TRBJ2-1, with a weak D call TRBD2 (7 bases). The CDR3 consists of 16 residues. CDR3 bases: TGTGTCAGCAGTCGGAGGGAGGGGGGTTCCTACAATGAGCAGTTCTTC. The encoded protein is CVSSRREGGSYNEQFF.